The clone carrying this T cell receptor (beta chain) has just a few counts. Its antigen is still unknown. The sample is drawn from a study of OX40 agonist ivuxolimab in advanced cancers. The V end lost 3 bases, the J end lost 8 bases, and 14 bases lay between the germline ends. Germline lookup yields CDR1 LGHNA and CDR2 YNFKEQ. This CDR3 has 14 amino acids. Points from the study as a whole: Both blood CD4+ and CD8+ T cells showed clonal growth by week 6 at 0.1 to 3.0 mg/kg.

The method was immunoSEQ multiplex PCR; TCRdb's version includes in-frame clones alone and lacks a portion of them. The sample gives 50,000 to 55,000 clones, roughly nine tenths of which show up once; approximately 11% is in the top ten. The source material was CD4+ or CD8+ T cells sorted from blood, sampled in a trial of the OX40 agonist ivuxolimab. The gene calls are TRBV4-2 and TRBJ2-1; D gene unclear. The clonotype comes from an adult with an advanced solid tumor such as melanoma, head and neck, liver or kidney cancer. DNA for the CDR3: TGTGCCAGCAGCCAGAGACGAGGTTCCGATGAGCAGTTCTTC. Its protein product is CASSQRRGSDEQFF.